The clone carrying this TCR beta chain was recorded a few times. Its matching antigen is unknown. The sample originates from a study of response to subunit inactivated influenza vaccine. Study outcomes and limitations: The authors proposed limited new T cell recruitment per seasonal influenza vaccination.

The length of the CDR3 is 13 residues. Germline loops: CDR1 SGDLS, CDR2 YYNGEE. The V and J ends lost 6 bases and 7 bases, in that order; junction bases with no gene match: 5. TCRdb re-called the RT-PCR reads with MiXCR, one entry per CDR3 protein. The sample contains about 500,000 distinct CDR3 sequences, roughly 7.6% of which appear only once. The chain is built from TRBV9 and TRBJ1-3; the match to TRBD1 covers 9 bases. Sequencing used PBMCs from blood, obtained less than 30 months after vaccination. This receptor was taken from a man aged 45 to 75 who received an inactivated influenza vaccine. CDR3 in DNA: TGTGCCAGCAAAGGGACAGGGTCGAACACCATATATTTT. This gives the protein CASKGTGSNTIYF.